These T cell receptor beta chains were read from a single sample in a study of cytomegalovirus exposure and HLA in healthy donors. Using immunoSEQ multiplex PCR, the repertoire was profiled, and TCRdb retains in-frame clones only, with some absent. This table holds roughly 130,000 clones, nearly 90% found once. The sequenced sample consisted of PBMCs. These TCRs come from a woman aged 18-29 years in good health and CMV-seropositive. CDR3s include the opening cysteine and the closing phenylalanine or tryptophan. D genes are given only for firm matches. Clone size is not always given. Where it is, it says once, few, many or a class for expanded clones.

TRBV7-8	TRBJ1-2	few	NA	CASSPREGPNYGYTF	TGTGCCAGCAGCCCCCGGGAGGGACCGAACTATGGCTACACCTTC
TRBV5-8	TRBJ2-5	NA	TRBD2	CASSPRTRQETQYF	TGTGCCAGCAGCCCTAGGACTAGGCAGGAGACCCAGTACTTC
TRBV28	TRBJ1-2	once	NA	CASLPRRFYYGYTF	TGTGCCAGCCTCCCCCGCAGGTTCTACTATGGCTACACCTTC
TRBV9	TRBJ2-1	NA	NA	CASSTQGGSYNEQFF	TGTGCCAGCAGCACCCAGGGGGGAAGTTACAATGAGCAGTTCTTC
TRBV6-5	TRBJ2-7	once	NA	CATTRTVTSYEQYF	TGTGCCACCACGAGGACAGTTACCTCCTACGAGCAGTACTTC
TRBV6-4	TRBJ1-6	few	TRBD1	CASSVDRDSPLHF	TGTGCCAGCAGTGTCGACAGGGATTCACCCCTCCACTTT
TRBV11-2	TRBJ1-5	NA	NA	CASSPRAWQPQHF	TGTGCCAGCAGCCCCAGGGCATGGCAGCCCCAGCATTTT
TRBV11-2	TRBJ2-1	NA	NA	CASSLRIRDTRNEQFF	TGTGCCAGCAGCTTAAGAATCCGGGACACACGGAATGAGCAGTTCTTC
TRBV7-2	TRBJ2-7	NA	NA	CASSSEQGSSYEQYF	TGTGCCAGCAGCTCGGAACAGGGAAGCTCCTACGAGCAGTACTTC
TRBV19	TRBJ2-1	NA	TRBD2	CASRTLAGGYNEQFF	TGTGCCAGTAGGACTTTAGCGGGGGGGTACAATGAGCAGTTCTTC
TRBV28	TRBJ1-1	NA	TRBD1	CASSLRRTGGGTEAFF	TGTGCCAGCAGTTTAAGAAGGACAGGGGGGGGCACTGAAGCTTTCTTT
TRBV27	TRBJ1-1	NA	NA	CASSLRPLDSMNTEAFF	TGTGCCAGCAGTTTAAGGCCCTTGGACAGCATGAACACTGAAGCTTTCTTT
TRBV7-2	TRBJ2-3	NA	NA	CASSSNRVTDTQYF	TGTGCCAGCAGCTCCAACCGGGTCACAGATACGCAGTATTTT
TRBV7-2	TRBJ2-7	once	NA	CASSLVGVGDYEQYF	TGTGCCAGCAGCTTAGTAGGGGTAGGTGATTACGAGCAGTACTTC
TRBV19	TRBJ2-7	NA	NA	CASRTRGSDEQYF	TGTGCCAGTAGAACCAGGGGTTCCGACGAGCAGTACTTC
TRBV19	TRBJ2-7	NA	NA	CASSIDLRAGEQYF	TGTGCCAGTAGTATAGATCTGAGGGCGGGCGAGCAGTACTTC
TRBV10-2	TRBJ2-7	few	NA	CASSELGGSYEQYF	TGCGCCAGCAGTGAGCTAGGGGGCTCCTACGAGCAGTACTTC
TRBV6-5	TRBJ2-2	NA	NA	CASTRRTANTGELFF	TGTGCCAGCACCAGGCGGACAGCGAACACCGGGGAGCTGTTTTTT
TRBV4-3	TRBJ2-3	NA	NA	CASSQGARKADTQYF	TGCGCCAGCAGCCAAGGAGCTAGAAAGGCAGATACGCAGTATTTT
TRBV6-5	TRBJ1-2	NA	NA	CASSYAGNGYTF	TGTGCCAGCAGTTATGCGGGGAATGGCTACACCTTC
TRBV7-2	TRBJ1-5	NA	NA	CASSLESRAGQPQHF	TGTGCCAGCAGCTTAGAAAGCAGGGCTGGTCAGCCCCAGCATTTT
TRBV2	TRBJ2-5	NA	TRBD2	CASSEGEGIQETQYF	TGTGCCAGCAGTGAAGGGGAGGGAATTCAAGAGACCCAGTACTTC
TRBV2	TRBJ1-5	NA	NA	CASSGEVGNQPQHF	TGTGCCAGCAGCGGGGAGGTTGGCAATCAGCCCCAGCATTTT
TRBV5-1	TRBJ1-2	NA	TRBD1	CASSSGTGMPGYTF	TGCGCCAGCAGCTCCGGGACAGGGATGCCAGGCTACACCTTC
TRBV9	TRBJ2-1	NA	TRBD1	CASSQGQGAWEQFF	TGTGCCAGCAGCCAAGGACAGGGGGCATGGGAGCAGTTCTTC
TRBV5-4	TRBJ1-6	NA	NA	CASSLKGVNSPLHF	TGTGCCAGCAGCTTGAAAGGGGTTAATTCACCCCTCCACTTT
TRBV5-1	TRBJ1-6	NA	TRBD1	CASSARDRGRSPLHF	TGCGCCAGCAGCGCCCGGGACAGGGGAAGATCACCCCTCCACTTT
TRBV7-6	TRBJ2-3	NA	TRBD1	CASSPGKGANTQYF	TGTGCCAGCAGCCCTGGTAAGGGGGCAAATACGCAGTATTTT
TRBV28	TRBJ1-5	NA	TRBD1	CASRGRGTGNSHQPQHF	TGTGCCAGCAGGGGACGGGGGACAGGGAATTCCCATCAGCCCCAGCATTTT
TRBV13	TRBJ2-1	NA	TRBD2	CASSSDLAGEPNEQFF	TGTGCCAGCAGCTCCGACCTAGCGGGGGAGCCCAATGAGCAGTTCTTC
TRBV27	TRBJ2-7	once	TRBD1	CASSIGQGREQYF	TGTGCCAGCAGTATCGGACAGGGGAGAGAGCAGTACTTC
TRBV6-5	TRBJ2-2	NA	NA	CASSYQDSGTGELFF	TGTGCCAGCAGTTACCAGGACAGTGGAACCGGGGAGCTGTTTTTT
TRBV6-6	TRBJ1-5	once	TRBD1	CASSRGQDQPQHF	TGTGCCAGCAGCCGAGGACAGGATCAGCCCCAGCATTTT
TRBV5-4	TRBJ1-2	NA	TRBD1	CASSSSPTGSFGYTF	TGTGCCAGCAGCTCTTCCCCGACAGGGTCCTTTGGCTACACCTTC
TRBV19	TRBJ1-2	NA	TRBD1	CASSAGQGQHYGYTF	TGTGCCAGTAGTGCGGGACAGGGGCAACACTATGGCTACACCTTC
TRBV9	TRBJ1-4	few	NA	CASSVEQVPSEKLFF	TGTGCCAGCAGCGTAGAACAGGTTCCTTCGGAAAAACTGTTTTTT
TRBV2	TRBJ2-5	NA	TRBD1	CASSRDRAMETQYF	TGTGCCAGCAGTAGGGACAGGGCCATGGAGACCCAGTACTTC
TRBV28	TRBJ2-7	few	NA	CASQQLYSYEQYF	TGTGCCAGTCAACAGCTATACTCCTACGAGCAGTACTTC
TRBV7-6	TRBJ2-3	NA	NA	CASSLGGSPTDTQYF	TGTGCCAGCAGCCTGGGGGGTTCTCCCACAGATACGCAGTATTTT
TRBV10-3	TRBJ2-4	NA	TRBD2	CAISDTSGGAWAKNIQYF	TGTGCCATCAGTGACACTAGCGGGGGGGCCTGGGCCAAAAACATTCAGTACTTC
TRBV4-1	TRBJ1-5	NA	NA	CASSQERGLYQPQHF	TGCGCCAGCAGCCAAGAGCGGGGGTTATATCAGCCCCAGCATTTT
TRBV5-1	TRBJ1-6	NA	TRBD1	CASSWDSLNSPLHF	TGCGCCAGCAGCTGGGACAGCCTAAATTCACCCCTCCACTTT
TRBV30	TRBJ1-2	NA	NA	CAWSVSLIPNYGYTF	TGTGCCTGGAGTGTCTCACTCATCCCTAACTATGGCTACACCTTC
TRBV7-2	TRBJ2-5	once	NA	CASSLIPGIQETQYF	TGTGCCAGCAGCTTAATCCCGGGGATCCAAGAGACCCAGTACTTC
TRBV5-6	TRBJ1-4	NA	NA	CASSLGASNEKLFF	TGTGCCAGCAGCTTGGGGGCGTCTAATGAAAAACTGTTTTTT
TRBV5-4	TRBJ1-2	NA	NA	CASSLALGHYGYTF	TGTGCCAGCAGCTTGGCGCTAGGCCACTATGGCTACACCTTC
TRBV15	TRBJ2-7	NA	TRBD1	CATSAGQGGAYEQYF	TGTGCCACCAGCGCGGGACAGGGGGGAGCCTACGAGCAGTACTTC
TRBV7-9	TRBJ2-3	NA	TRBD2	CASSLISGGADTQYF	TGTGCCAGCAGCTTAATCAGCGGGGGGGCTGATACGCAGTATTTT
TRBV28	TRBJ2-1	NA	TRBD2	CASINERGYNEQFF	TGTGCCAGCATTAATGAGCGGGGGTACAATGAGCAGTTCTTC
TRBV15	TRBJ2-5	NA	NA	CATSRGGVVQETQYF	TGTGCCACCAGCAGAGGGGGGGTAGTCCAAGAGACCCAGTACTTC
TRBV18	TRBJ1-2	NA	NA	CASSPDRTNYGYTF	TGTGCCAGCTCACCGGACAGAACTAACTATGGCTACACCTTC
TRBV5-1	TRBJ1-1	NA	NA	CASSLNRDTEAFF	TGCGCCAGCAGCTTGAACAGGGACACTGAAGCTTTCTTT